The 19 T cell receptor beta chains presented below share a single source sample, sequenced in a study of T-cell reconstitution after alpha-beta-depleted transplantation in children. Library preparation (for TCRbeta) was performed with unique molecular identifiers. Using its own MiXCR run on the PCR reads, TCRdb lists one record per CDR3 protein. The sample carries just over 950,000 distinct CDR3 sequences, 25% to 30% recorded once. This sample comprised PBMCs, mostly from graft donor cells, obtained 360 days after TCRalphabeta/CD19-depleted stem cell transplant. The receptors here all came from a boy younger than two who had a stem cell transplant for SCID, so the T cells may come from the graft donor.

J is TRBJ1-1 and V is TRBV5-1, with 7 bases lining up with TRBD1. Losses at the gene ends were 4 bases for V and 1 base for J; bases not matched to a gene: 10. This CDR3 is 16 amino acids long. Germline loops: CDR1 SGHRS, CDR2 YFSETQ. The CDR3 region is CASSPGSGTANTEAFF. CDR3 coding DNA: TGCGCCAGCAGCCCTGGATCCGGGACAGCGAACACTGAAGCTTTCTTT.

The count of this clonotype is one. The chain combines TRBV2 with TRBJ2-1, with D hard to call. CDR3 length: 12 residues. The germline V gene encodes CDR1 SNHLY and CDR2 FYNNEI. V was trimmed by 1 base and J by 6 bases, leaving 4 bases between them. In nucleotides, the CDR3 is TGTGCCAGCAGTGAAGAAGGCAATGAGCAGTTCTTC. Protein sequence: CASSEEGNEQFF.

This clonotype occurred a few times. J is TRBJ2-5 and V is TRBV6-5; tentatively, D is TRBD1 (6 bases). The CDR3 runs 14 residues. Germline V lookup: CDR1 MNHEY, CDR2 SVGAGI. The V gene lost 0 bases and the J gene lost 4 bases, with 9 bases spanning the gap. The CDR3: CASSYSWGRETQYF. In nucleotides, the CDR3 is TGTGCCAGCAGTTACTCGTGGGGGCGAGAGACCCAGTACTTC.

This clonotype was seen a handful of times. The rearrangement uses TRBV5-1 and TRBJ2-3; 9 bases agree with TRBD1. The CDR3 sequence is 16 residues long. J gave up 0 bases and V 2 bases, and 4 bases lay outside the gene matches. Germline CDR1 reads SGHRS; CDR2 reads YFSETQ. CDR3 sequence: CASSLRTGDSTDTQYF. The CDR3 nucleotides read TGCGCCAGCAGCTTAAGGACAGGGGATAGCACAGATACGCAGTATTTT.

This clonotype was counted only a few times. The V and J genes are TRBV12-3 or TRBV12-4 and TRBJ2-7; a possible D gene is TRBD1 (5 bases). The CDR3 contains 14 residues. With 5 bases removed from V and 7 bases from J, the gap between germline ends came to 18 bases. The CDR3 protein is CASSPGNPLLEQYF. Written as DNA, the CDR3 is TGTGCCAGCAGTCCAGGGAACCCTCTCCTTGAGCAGTACTTC.

The chain carries TRBV12-3 or TRBV12-4 and TRBJ2-5; 7 bases are a match to TRBD1. Trimming cost V 1 base and J 5 bases; bases outside gene matches: 10. The length of the CDR3 is 16 residues. CDR3 in DNA: TGTGCCAGCAGTTTAGTGGGCAGGGGGATGGGGGAGACCCAGTACTTC. It encodes CASSLVGRGMGETQYF.

The V and J genes are TRBV20-1 and TRBJ2-1, with D possibly TRBD1 on 7 matching bases. The ends were cut back, 5 bases at V and 6 bases at J, with 17 bases in the middle. CDR1 DFQATT and CDR2 SNEGSKA come from the germline V gene (reference sequence). CDR3 length: 14 residues. CDR3 sequence (DNA): TGCAGTGCTTTACCCGGCGGGACAGTCAATGAGCAGTTCTTC. This translates into CSALPGGTVNEQFF.

The gene calls are TRBV5-1 and TRBJ2-1; D is unresolved. Germline CDR1 reads SGHRS; CDR2 reads YFSETQ. The CDR3 has 13 residues. Trimming removed 0 bases from V and 7 bases from J, with 8 bases in between. CDR3 amino acids: CASSLVIMNEQFF. Written as DNA, the CDR3 is TGCGCCAGCAGCTTGGTGATCATGAATGAGCAGTTCTTC.

This clonotype appeared a few times. The gene calls are TRBV5-6 and TRBJ2-1; TRBD2 might be the D (6 bases). V gave up 5 bases and J gave up 1 base, with 13 bases separating them. CDR3 length equals 15 residues. Germline-derived CDR1 and CDR2 are SGHDT and YYEEEE. CDR3 sequence (DNA): TGTGCCAGCAGAGTGGGACTGACGTCCTACAATGAGCAGTTCTTC. Translation gives CASRVGLTSYNEQFF. Together with reference TRBV5-6 and TRBJ2-1, the CDR3 gives the full variable domain: DAGVTQSPTHLIKTRGQQVTLRCSPKSGHDTVSWYQQALGQGPQFIFQYYEEEERQRGNFPDRFSGHQFPNYSSELNVNALLLGDSALYLCASRVGLTSYNEQFFGPGTRLTVL.

The V and J genes are TRBV12-3 or TRBV12-4 and TRBJ2-3; D may be TRBD2 (7 bases). The CDR3 spans 18 residues. The germline V and J ends were trimmed by 5 bases and 0 bases, with 21 bases remaining between them. The CDR3 DNA reads as TGTGCCAGCAGTGCCCTCACAGGGAGGGTTTCTAGCACAGATACGCAGTATTTT. This encodes CASSALTGRVSSTDTQYF.

This clonotype was seen only a few times. The chain couples TRBV27 to TRBJ1-1; D is unclear. The germline CDR1 and CDR2 sequences are MNHEY and SMNVEV (reference sequence). The CDR3 loop spans 18 amino acids. Trimming removed 6 bases at V and 1 base at J, with 24 bases between. CDR3 bases: TGTGCCAGCAGGCGACGGCCGCCAGGTCTGGGTCCGAACACTGAAGCTTTCTTT. Its protein product is CASRRRPPGLGPNTEAFF.

This chain uses TRBV20-1 with TRBJ2-7; D not resolved. The CDR3 is 14 residues long. Germline-derived CDR1 and CDR2 are DFQATT and SNEGSKA (reference sequence). Trimming pared 6 bases from V and 1 base from J, leaving 16 bases between. CDR3 residues: CSAGRNPRSYEQYF. The CDR3 nucleotides are TGCAGTGCCGGTAGGAACCCAAGATCCTACGAGCAGTACTTC.

The sample holds a few counts of this clonotype. The chain carries TRBV20-1 and TRBJ2-3; tentative D call: TRBD1 (6 bases). Germline loops: CDR1 DFQATT, CDR2 SNEGSKA (reference sequence). Trimming took off 5 bases at V and 4 bases at J, with 19 bases between the two ends. This CDR3 comprises 15 residues. The CDR3 loop reads CSACYSGARADTQYF. The CDR3 coding sequence is TGCAGTGCTTGCTATTCAGGGGCGAGGGCAGATACGCAGTATTTT.

The rearrangement links TRBV20-1 to TRBJ1-5; the D is unclear. Germline V gene lookup returns CDR1 DFQATT and CDR2 SNEGSKA (reference sequence). Trimming cost V 2 bases and J 0 bases, with 8 bases left between them. The CDR3 contains 14 residues. The CDR3 sequence: CSARQQLSNQPQHF. The CDR3 DNA reads as TGCAGTGCTAGACAGCAGCTTAGCAATCAGCCCCAGCATTTT.

V is TRBV3-1 and J is TRBJ2-7, with 7 bases fitting TRBD1. The V gene end was trimmed by 4 bases and the J gene end by 3 bases; junction bases not matched to a gene: 9. Germline V gives CDR1 LGHDT, CDR2 YNNKEL (reference sequence). There are 15 residues in the CDR3. CDR3 amino acids: CASSRTGALHYEQYF. In DNA, the CDR3 is TGTGCCAGCAGCCGAACAGGGGCTCTTCACTACGAGCAGTACTTC.

This clonotype was detected only a few times. The genes are TRBV29-1 and TRBJ2-7; D unresolved. The CDR3 has 11 amino acids. Trimming removed 2 bases at V and 2 bases at J, with 4 bases between. CDR1 is SQVTM, CDR2 ANQGSEA, per germline. CDR3 sequence (DNA): TGCAGCGTTGAAAGTGCCTACGAGCAGTACTTC. This encodes CSVESAYEQYF.

This rearrangement joins TRBV12-3 or TRBV12-4 to TRBJ2-7; no definite D call. This CDR3 spans 13 amino acids. Trimming pared 2 bases from V and 3 bases from J, leaving 8 bases between. The CDR3 loop reads CASSLRHLYEQYF. CDR3 DNA: TGTGCCAGCAGTTTACGACACCTCTACGAGCAGTACTTC.

This clonotype was seen a few times. The genes are TRBV5-1 and TRBJ2-1; 9 bases map to TRBD2. Looked up from germline, CDR1 is SGHRS and CDR2 is YFSETQ. V shed 0 bases, J shed 6 bases, and the junction held 10 bases outside the gene matches. The CDR3 spans 17 residues. This CDR3 is CASSLVPGLAGSNEQFF. DNA for the CDR3: TGCGCCAGCAGCTTGGTACCGGGGCTAGCGGGGTCCAATGAGCAGTTCTTC.

The chain uses TRBV5-1 and TRBJ2-4; perhaps TRBD1 as D (6 bases). The germline V and J ends were trimmed by 0 bases and 6 bases, with 13 bases remaining between them. Per the germline V gene, CDR1 is SGHRS and CDR2 is YFSETQ. The CDR3 contains 15 residues. The CDR3 here is CASSLVGSGANIQYF. CDR3 DNA sequence: TGCGCCAGCAGCTTGGTTGGGTCAGGGGCAAACATTCAGTACTTC.